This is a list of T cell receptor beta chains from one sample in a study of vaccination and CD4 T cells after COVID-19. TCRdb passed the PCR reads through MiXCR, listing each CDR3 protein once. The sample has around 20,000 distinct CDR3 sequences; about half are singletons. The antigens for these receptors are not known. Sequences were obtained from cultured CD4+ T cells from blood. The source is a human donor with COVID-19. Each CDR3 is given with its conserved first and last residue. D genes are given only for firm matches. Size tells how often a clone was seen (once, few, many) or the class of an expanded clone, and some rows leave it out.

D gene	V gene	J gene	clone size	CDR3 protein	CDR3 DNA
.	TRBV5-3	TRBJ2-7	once	CASSSLVTAYEQYF	TGTGCCAGCAGCTCCCTGGTGACTGCCTACGAGCAGTACTTC
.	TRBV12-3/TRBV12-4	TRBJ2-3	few	CASRVTATDTQYF	TGTGCCAGCAGGGTTACAGCCACAGATACGCAGTATTTT
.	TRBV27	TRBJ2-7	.	CASLGLGGRSEQYF	TGTGCCAGCCTGGGTCTAGGGGGGCGGAGCGAGCAGTACTTC
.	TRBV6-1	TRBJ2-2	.	CASSRETGELFF	TGTGCCAGCAGCCGCGAGACCGGGGAGCTGTTTTTT
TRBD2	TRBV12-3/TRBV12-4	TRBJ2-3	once	CASTLAGGDTQYF	TGTGCCAGCACCCTAGCGGGGGGAGATACGCAGTATTTT
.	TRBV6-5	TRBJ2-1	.	CASSYPGGPYNEQFF	TGTGCCAGCAGTTATCCGGGGGGCCCCTACAATGAGCAGTTCTTC
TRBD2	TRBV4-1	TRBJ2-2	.	CASSRGTSGGSTGELFF	TGCGCCAGCAGCCGCGGGACTAGCGGGGGGTCCACCGGGGAGCTGTTTTTT
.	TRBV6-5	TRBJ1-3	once	CASSYSILGNTIYF	TGTGCCAGCAGTTACTCGATTCTTGGAAACACCATATATTTT
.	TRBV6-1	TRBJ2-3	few	CASSETRVGEGTQYF	TGTGCCAGCAGTGAAACCAGGGTTGGAGAGGGGACGCAGTATTTT
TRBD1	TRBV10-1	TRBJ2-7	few	CATCTGTGGEEQYF	TGCGCCACATGTACCGGGACAGGGGGCGAAGAGCAGTACTTC
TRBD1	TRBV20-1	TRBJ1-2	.	CTPTGNEYGYTF	TGCACCCCGACAGGGAATGAGTATGGCTACACCTTC
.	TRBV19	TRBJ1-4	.	CASSILGAATNEKLFF	TGTGCCAGTAGTATTTTGGGGGCCGCAACTAATGAAAAACTGTTTTTT
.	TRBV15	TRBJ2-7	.	CATSREAGAYEQYF	TGTGCCACCAGCAGAGAGGCAGGCGCCTACGAGCAGTACTTC
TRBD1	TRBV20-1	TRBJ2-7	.	CSAAPQGAGMQYF	TGCAGTGCTGCCCCTCAGGGGGCGGGGATGCAGTACTTC
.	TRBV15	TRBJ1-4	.	CATSRGGHGKLFF	TGTGCCACCAGCAGAGGGGGCCACGGAAAACTGTTTTTT
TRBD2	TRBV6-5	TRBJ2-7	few	CASSSLGSGGSSSYEQYF	TGTGCCAGCAGTTCTCTGGGTAGCGGGGGTTCCAGCTCCTACGAGCAGTACTTC
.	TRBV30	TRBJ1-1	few	CAWTITRTEAFF	TGTGCCTGGACTATTACAAGAACTGAAGCTTTCTTT
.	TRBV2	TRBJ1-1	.	CASTRHQGGTEAFF	TGTGCCAGCACCCGACATCAAGGGGGCACTGAAGCTTTCTTT
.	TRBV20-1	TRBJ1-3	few	CSAREGGNTIYF	TGCAGTGCTAGGGAGGGGGGAAACACCATATATTTT
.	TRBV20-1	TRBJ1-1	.	CSARQNTEAFF	TGCAGTGCAAGACAGAACACTGAAGCTTTCTTT
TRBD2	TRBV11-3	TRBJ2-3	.	CASSQGSGLGTDTQYF	TGTGCCAGCAGCCAAGGTTCCGGACTAGGAACAGATACGCAGTATTTT
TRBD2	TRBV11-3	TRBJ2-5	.	CASSLGPPGGQETQYF	TGTGCCAGCAGCTTAGGACCCCCGGGGGGGCAAGAGACCCAGTACTTC
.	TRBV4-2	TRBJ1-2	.	CASSQTAGNYGYTF	TGTGCCAGCAGCCAAACGGCGGGTAACTATGGCTACACCTTC
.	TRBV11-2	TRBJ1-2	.	CASSLDLGNYGYTF	TGTGCCAGCAGCTTAGATCTTGGGAACTATGGCTACACCTTC
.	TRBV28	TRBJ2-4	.	CASSSTGFDKNIQYF	TGTGCCAGCAGTTCGACAGGTTTCGACAAAAACATTCAGTACTTC
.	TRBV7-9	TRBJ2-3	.	CASSSGTPGMYF	TGTGCCAGCAGCTCCGGGACACCCGGCATGTATTTT
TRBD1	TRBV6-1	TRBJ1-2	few	CASSPDRNYGYTF	TGTGCCAGCAGTCCGGACAGGAACTATGGCTACACCTTC
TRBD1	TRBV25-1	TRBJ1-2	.	CASSDWDSLNYGYTF	TGTGCCAGCAGTGATTGGGACAGTCTTAACTATGGCTACACCTTC
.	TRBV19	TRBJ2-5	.	CASTLRGQEETQYF	TGTGCCAGTACCCTCCGGGGGCAGGAAGAGACCCAGTACTTC
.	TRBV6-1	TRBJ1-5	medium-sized	CASGQTGGGNQPQHF	TGTGCCAGCGGACAGACAGGAGGTGGGAATCAGCCCCAGCATTTT